These 10 T cell receptor beta chains originate from one sample sequenced in a study of T cell repertoires in ileal Crohn's disease. Assay used: immunoSEQ multiplex PCR; TCRdb lists only in-frame clones, some missing. The sample shows about 6,900 clones, under 85% of them seen only once. Sequenced: ileal tissue. These receptors were taken from an adult with Crohn's disease.

The chain is built from TRBV10-2 and TRBJ2-7; tentative D call: TRBD2 (5 bases). The ends were cut back, 6 bases at V and 3 bases at J, with 15 bases in the middle. CDR1 and CDR2 (germline): WSHSY, SAAADI. The CDR3 has 14 amino acids. CDR3 in amino acids: CASSSSSEVYEQYF. The CDR3 DNA is TGCGCCAGCAGCTCTAGCTCCGAGGTCTACGAGCAGTACTTC.

The chain has TRBV6-1 and TRBJ1-1; D is perhaps TRBD1 (5 bases). Deletions cut 4 bases from V and 1 base from J, with 10 bases between. CDR1 and CDR2 (germline): MNHNS, SASEGT. The CDR3 extends over 14 amino acids. The CDR3 coding sequence is TGTGCCAGCAGTGCCCGCGGGGGGAACACTGAAGCTTTCTTT. The encoded protein is CASSARGGNTEAFF.

Details on this clone: A junction end diverges from the germline sequence, so it may reflect a read error. The gene calls are TRBV2 and TRBJ1-2, with D maybe TRBD1 (6 bases). Per germline, CDR1 SNHLY and CDR2 FYNNEI. The CDR3 runs 13 residues. Written as DNA, the CDR3 is TGTACCAGCAACGGGAAAGGGGGTTATGGCTACACCTTC. It encodes CTSNGKGGYGYTF.

The rearrangement joins TRBV18 to TRBJ1-2, with a possible D match to TRBD1 (5 bases). The V gene lost 6 bases and the J gene lost 8 bases, with 19 bases spanning the gap. The CDR3 covers 14 residues. Germline assignment: CDR1 KGHSH and CDR2 LQKENI. The CDR3 coding sequence is TGTGCCAGCTCCCTAGAGGCGGCAGGGATGGGCTACACCTTC. This encodes CASSLEAAGMGYTF.

The chain recombines TRBV28 with TRBJ2-7, with 11 bases lining up with TRBD2. Germline loops: CDR1 MDHEN, CDR2 SYDVKM. V dropped 4 bases and J dropped 3; count of bases not matched to a gene: 8. This CDR3 has 16 residues. For the CDR3, the DNA is TGTGCCAGCAGTTCACTGACTAGCGGGAACCACTACGAGCAGTACTTC. This encodes CASSSLTSGNHYEQYF. The complete variable domain, with remaining parts taken from reference TRBV28 and TRBJ2-7, reads DVKVTQSSRYLVKRTGEKVFLECVQDMDHENMFWYRQDPGLGLRLIYFSYDVKMKEKGDIPEGYSVSREKKERFSLILESASTNQTSMYLCASSSLTSGNHYEQYFGPGTRLTVT.

Note on this clone: The germline gene is not matched at one end of the junction; a read error may be the cause. The chain employs TRBV28 and TRBJ1-2; 8 bases are shared with TRBD1. The CDR3 consists of 13 residues. CDR1 and CDR2 from the germline V gene are MDHEN and SYDVKM. The CDR3 region is CASRQGGLYRYTF. The DNA for the CDR3 is TGTGCCAGCAGACAGGGGGGGCTCTATCGCTACACCTTC.

The chain joins TRBV18 to TRBJ2-1; D not resolved. The germline V gene has CDR1 KGHSH and CDR2 LQKENI. V was trimmed by 6 bases and J by 3 bases, leaving 15 bases between them. The CDR3 spans 15 residues. The CDR3 bases are TGTGCCAGCTCCCCGAGCAACTCGAACTACAATGAGCAGTTCTTC. This gives the protein CASSPSNSNYNEQFF.

V gene TRBV19 combines with J gene TRBJ2-5, with 7 positions matching TRBD2. The CDR3 loop spans 15 amino acids. From germline, CDR1 is LNHDA and CDR2 SQIVND (reference sequence). Losses at the gene ends were 1 base for V and 4 bases for J; bases not matched to a gene: 6. CDR3 region: CASSIAGGLRETQYF. CDR3 DNA: TGTGCCAGTAGTATAGCGGGAGGCCTCCGAGAGACCCAGTACTTC.

J is TRBJ1-1 and V is TRBV5-1; possible D gene TRBD1, 5 bases. CDR1 is SGHRS and CDR2 is YFSETQ in the germline V gene. V was pared by 0 bases and J by 1 base, with 13 bases between. This CDR3 contains 16 residues. CDR3 sequence: CASSLDRPTRNTEAFF. The CDR3 DNA reads TGCGCCAGCAGCTTGGACAGGCCTACTCGGAACACTGAAGCTTTCTTT.

This clone has a single count. The CDR3 region is CAWSLGQEAFF. CDR3 DNA: TGTGCCTGGAGCCTAGGACAGGAAGCTTTCTTT. The chain combines TRBV30 with TRBJ1-1, with D possibly TRBD1 on 6 matching bases. Per germline, CDR1 GTSNPN and CDR2 SVGIG (reference sequence). This CDR3 is 11 amino acids long. Deletions cut 3 bases from V and 8 bases from J, with 10 bases between.